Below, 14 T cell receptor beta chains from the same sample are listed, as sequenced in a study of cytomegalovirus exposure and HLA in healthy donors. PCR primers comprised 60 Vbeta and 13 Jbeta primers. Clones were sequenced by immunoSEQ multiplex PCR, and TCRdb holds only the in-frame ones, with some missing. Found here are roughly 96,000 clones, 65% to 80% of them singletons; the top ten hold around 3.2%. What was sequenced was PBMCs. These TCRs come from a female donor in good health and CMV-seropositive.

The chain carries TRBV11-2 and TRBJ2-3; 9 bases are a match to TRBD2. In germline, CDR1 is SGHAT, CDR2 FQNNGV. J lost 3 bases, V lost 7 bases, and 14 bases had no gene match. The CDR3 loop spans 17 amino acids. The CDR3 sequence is CASTLWGGRAGTDTQYF. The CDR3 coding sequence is TGTGCCAGCACCCTGTGGGGCGGGAGGGCAGGTACAGATACGCAGTATTTT. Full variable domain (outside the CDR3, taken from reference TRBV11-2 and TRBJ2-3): EAGVAQSPRYKIIEKRQSVAFWCNPISGHATLYWYQQILGQGPKLLIQFQNNGVVDDSQLPKDRFSAERLKGVDSTLKIQPAKLEDSAVYLCASTLWGGRAGTDTQYFGPGTRLTVL.

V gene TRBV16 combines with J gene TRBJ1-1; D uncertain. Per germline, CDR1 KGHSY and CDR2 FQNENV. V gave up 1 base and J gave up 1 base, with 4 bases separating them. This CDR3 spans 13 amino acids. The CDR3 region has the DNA TGTGCCAGCAGCCAATTACAGAACACTGAAGCTTTCTTT. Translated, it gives CASSQLQNTEAFF.

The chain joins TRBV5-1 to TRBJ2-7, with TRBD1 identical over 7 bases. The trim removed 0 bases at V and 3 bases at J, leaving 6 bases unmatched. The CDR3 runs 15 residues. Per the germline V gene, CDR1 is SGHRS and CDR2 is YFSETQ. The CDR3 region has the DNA TGCGCCAGCAGCTTGGGGGACAGTTCGTACTACGAGCAGTACTTC. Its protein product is CASSLGDSSYYEQYF.

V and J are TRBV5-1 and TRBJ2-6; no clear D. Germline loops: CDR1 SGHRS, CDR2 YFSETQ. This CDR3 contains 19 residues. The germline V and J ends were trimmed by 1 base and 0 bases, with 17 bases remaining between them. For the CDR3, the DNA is TGCGCCAGCAGCTTGATGACGGAGACGATCAGCTCTGGGGCCAACGTCCTGACTTTC. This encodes CASSLMTETISSGANVLTF.

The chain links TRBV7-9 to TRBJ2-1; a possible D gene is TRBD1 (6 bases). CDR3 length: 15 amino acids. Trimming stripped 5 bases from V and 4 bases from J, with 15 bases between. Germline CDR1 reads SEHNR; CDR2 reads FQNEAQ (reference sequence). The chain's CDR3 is CASSESYREYNEQFF. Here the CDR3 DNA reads TGTGCCAGCAGCGAATCCTACAGGGAATACAATGAGCAGTTCTTC. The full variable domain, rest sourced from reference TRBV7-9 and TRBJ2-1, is DTGVSQNPRHKITKRGQNVTFRCDPISEHNRLYWYRQTLGQGPEFLTYFQNEAQLEKSRLLSDRFSAERPKGSFSTLEIQRTEQGDSAMYLCASSESYREYNEQFFGPGTRLTVL.

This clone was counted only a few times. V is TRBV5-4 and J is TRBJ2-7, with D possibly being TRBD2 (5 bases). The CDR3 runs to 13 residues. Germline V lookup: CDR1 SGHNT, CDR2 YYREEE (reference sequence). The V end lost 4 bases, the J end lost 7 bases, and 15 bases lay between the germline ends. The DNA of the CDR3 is TGTGCCAGCAGCGATGGACTTGTTAGAGAGCAGTACTTC. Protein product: CASSDGLVREQYF.

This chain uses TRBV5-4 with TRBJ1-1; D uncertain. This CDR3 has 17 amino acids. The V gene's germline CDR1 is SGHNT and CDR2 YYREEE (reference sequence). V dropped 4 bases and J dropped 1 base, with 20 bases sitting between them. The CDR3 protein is CASSLWRAGASNTEAFF. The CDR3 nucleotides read TGTGCCAGCAGCCTATGGCGGGCGGGCGCCTCGAACACTGAAGCTTTCTTT.

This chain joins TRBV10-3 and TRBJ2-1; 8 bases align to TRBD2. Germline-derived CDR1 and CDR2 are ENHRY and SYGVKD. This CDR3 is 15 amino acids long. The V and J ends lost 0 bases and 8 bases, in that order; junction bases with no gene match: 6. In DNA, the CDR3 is TGTGCCATCAGTGAGTCTCGGACTAGCCGCCATGAGCAGTTCTTC. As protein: CAISESRTSRHEQFF.

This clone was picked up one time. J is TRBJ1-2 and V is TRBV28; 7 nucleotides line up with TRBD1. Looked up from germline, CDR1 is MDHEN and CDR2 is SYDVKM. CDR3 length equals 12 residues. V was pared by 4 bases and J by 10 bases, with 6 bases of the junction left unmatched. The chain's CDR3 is CASSSLTGYYTF. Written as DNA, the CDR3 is TGTGCCAGCAGTTCCCTGACAGGGTACTACACCTTC.

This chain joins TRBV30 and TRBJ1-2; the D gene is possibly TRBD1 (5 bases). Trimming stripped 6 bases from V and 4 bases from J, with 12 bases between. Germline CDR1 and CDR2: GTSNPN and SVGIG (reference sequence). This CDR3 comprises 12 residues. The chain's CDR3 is CACTDSAYGYTF. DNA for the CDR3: TGTGCCTGTACCGACAGCGCCTATGGCTACACCTTC.

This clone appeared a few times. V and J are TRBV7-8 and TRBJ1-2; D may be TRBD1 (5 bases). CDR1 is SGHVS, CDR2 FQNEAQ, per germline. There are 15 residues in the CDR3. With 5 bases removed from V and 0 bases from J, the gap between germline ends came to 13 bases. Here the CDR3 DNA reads TGTGCCAGCAGCCCGGGGGTTGGAGCTAACTATGGCTACACCTTC. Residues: CASSPGVGANYGYTF.

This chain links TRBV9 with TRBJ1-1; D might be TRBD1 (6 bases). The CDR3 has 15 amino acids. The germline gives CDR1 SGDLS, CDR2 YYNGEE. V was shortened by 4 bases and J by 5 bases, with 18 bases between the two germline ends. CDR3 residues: CASSFREGGRTEAFF. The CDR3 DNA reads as TGTGCCAGCAGCTTCCGGGAGGGGGGCAGGACTGAAGCTTTCTTT.

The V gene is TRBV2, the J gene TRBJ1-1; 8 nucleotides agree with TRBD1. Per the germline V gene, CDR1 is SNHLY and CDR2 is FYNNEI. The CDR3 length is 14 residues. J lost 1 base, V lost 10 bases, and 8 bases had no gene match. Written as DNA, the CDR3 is TGTGCCATATGGTCAGGGGGCGAGAACACTGAAGCTTTCTTT. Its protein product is CAIWSGGENTEAFF.

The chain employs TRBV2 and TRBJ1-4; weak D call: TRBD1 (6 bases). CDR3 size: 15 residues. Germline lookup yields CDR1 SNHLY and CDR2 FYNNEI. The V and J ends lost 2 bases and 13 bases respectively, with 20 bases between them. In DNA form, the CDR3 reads TGTGCCAGCAGTGAACAGCACGGGACATACCGCACACTGTTTTTT. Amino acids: CASSEQHGTYRTLFF.